The 15 T cell receptor beta chains below were found in one sample sequenced in a study of T cells in localized non-small cell lung cancer. Sequencing used immunoSEQ multiplex PCR; TCRdb keeps in-frame clones, though not all of them. The data contain approximately 100,000 clones, around 90% of them singletons. The sequenced sample was PBMCs, obtained before any cancer treatment. The receptors stem from a woman between 40 and 69 years old with stage II squamous cell lung carcinoma.

Here the CDR3 reads CAINTGSSPLHF. The DNA of the CDR3 is TGTGCCATCAATACAGGGAGTTCACCCCTCCACTTT. V usage is TRBV10-3 and J usage is TRBJ1-6; the D gene is possibly TRBD1 (6 bases). The CDR3 totals 12 residues. Trimming left V 7 bases short and J 9 bases short, with 10 bases between. Germline V gene sequence: CDR1 ENHRY, CDR2 SYGVKD.

The chain carries TRBV25-1 and TRBJ1-2; D unclear. This CDR3 is 14 amino acids long. CDR1 and CDR2 from the germline V gene are MGHDK and SYGVNS. With 4 bases removed from V and 3 bases from J, the gap between germline ends came to 12 bases. The CDR3 loop is CASSGRVSHYGYTF. As DNA, the CDR3 is TGTGCCAGCAGTGGGCGGGTGTCCCACTATGGCTACACCTTC.

The J gene is TRBJ2-3, the V gene TRBV29-1; no clear D. This CDR3 comprises 12 residues. The V and J ends lost 7 bases and 0 bases respectively, with 8 bases between them. Germline loops: CDR1 SQVTM, CDR2 ANQGSEA. The CDR3 protein is CSDATSTDTQYF. The CDR3 DNA sequence: TGCAGCGACGCGACTAGCACAGATACGCAGTATTTT.

This clone was observed a handful of times. The chain links TRBV7-8 to TRBJ1-1; D perhaps matches TRBD1 (5 bases). Germline V gene sequence: CDR1 SGHVS, CDR2 FQNEAQ. This CDR3 spans 15 amino acids. V was pared by 5 bases and J by 0 bases, with 13 bases between. In DNA form, the CDR3 reads TGTGCCAGCAGCCCCTCGGGACCCCTGAACACTGAAGCTTTCTTT. This codes for CASSPSGPLNTEAFF.

The gene calls are TRBV6-1 and TRBJ2-3; TRBD2 agrees at 11 bases. Germline CDR1 and CDR2: MNHNS and SASEGT. This CDR3 region has 15 residues. V shed 10 bases and J 2 bases; nucleotides not matched to a gene: 8. The CDR3 spells CATRPGLADTDTQYF. CDR3 sequence (DNA): TGTGCCACCCGCCCGGGACTAGCGGACACAGATACGCAGTATTTT.

The chain carries TRBV6-6 and TRBJ2-7; weak D call: TRBD2 (5 bases). Looked up from germline, CDR1 is MNHNY and CDR2 is SVGAGI (reference sequence). Trimming took off 7 bases at V and 4 bases at J, with 11 bases between the two ends. CDR3 length: 12 amino acids. The CDR3, as DNA: TGTGCCAGCACCAATAGCGAGTACGAGCAGTACTTC. Translation: CASTNSEYEQYF.

This chain uses TRBV6-4 with TRBJ2-3; the match to TRBD1 covers 10 bases. The CDR3 contains 15 residues. V gave up 5 bases and J gave up 2 bases; unmatched junction bases: 4. Looked up from germline, CDR1 is MRHNA and CDR2 is SNTAGT. CDR3 protein: CASSTGTGDTDTQYF. The CDR3 DNA reads TGTGCCAGCAGTACCGGGACAGGGGACACAGATACGCAGTATTTT.

J is TRBJ2-3 and V is TRBV11-2, with 10 bases that match TRBD2. J lost 1 base, V lost 5 bases, and 9 bases had no gene match. In germline, CDR1 is SGHAT, CDR2 FQNNGV. CDR3 size: 17 residues. For the CDR3, the DNA is TGTGCCAGCAGCAAAAGGCCCCTAGCGGGAGGCACAGATACGCAGTATTTT. Translated: CASSKRPLAGGTDTQYF.

For this clone: Germline is not matched at one junction end, which may reflect a read error. Other DNA sequences in the sample encode the same CDR3. The chain carries TRBV28 and TRBJ1-4, with D uncertain. Germline V gene data show CDR1 as MDHEN and CDR2 as SYDVKM. The CDR3 contains 16 residues. The DNA for the CDR3 is TGTGCTAGCAGTTTGCGCGCGGTGGGGATTAATGAAAAACTGTTTTTT. Amino acids: CASSLRAVGINEKLFF.

The chain uses TRBV2 and TRBJ1-2; possibly TRBD1 for D (6 bases). Trimming pared 4 bases from V and 6 bases from J, leaving 12 bases between. CDR3 length: 13 amino acids. Germline V gene data show CDR1 as SNHLY and CDR2 as FYNNEI. The DNA of the CDR3 is TGTGCCAGCAGTGTGGGGGGCAAGGATGGCTACACCTTC. Amino acid sequence: CASSVGGKDGYTF. The whole variable domain, remainder taken from reference TRBV2 and TRBJ1-2, is EPEVTQTPSHQVTQMGQEVILRCVPISNHLYFYWYRQILGQKVEFLVSFYNNEISEKSEIFDDQFSVERPDGSNFTLKIRSTKLEDSAMYFCASSVGGKDGYTFGSGTRLTVV.

The gene calls are TRBV5-1 and TRBJ2-1; 9 bases are shared with TRBD1. Germline trimming cut 3 bases from V and 6 bases from J; bases unmatched to any gene: 7. The CDR3 runs 15 residues. From germline, CDR1 is SGHRS and CDR2 YFSETQ. The CDR3 region is CASSSTGQGINEQFF. DNA of the CDR3: TGCGCCAGCAGCTCCACAGGACAGGGGATCAATGAGCAGTTCTTC.

The chain is built from TRBV11-2 and TRBJ2-1, with 8 positions matching TRBD2. Germline CDR1 SGHAT, CDR2 FQNNGV. Germline trimming cut 1 base from V and 5 bases from J; bases unmatched to any gene: 4. The CDR3 totals 15 residues. The CDR3 here is CASSLGVSGNNEQFF. DNA for the CDR3: TGTGCCAGCAGCTTAGGGGTTAGCGGGAACAATGAGCAGTTCTTC.

V usage is TRBV5-1 and J usage is TRBJ1-1; the match to TRBD1 covers 8 bases. The CDR3 covers 15 residues. Looked up from germline, CDR1 is SGHRS and CDR2 is YFSETQ. Unmatched junction bases numbered 4, after V lost 0 bases and J lost 3 bases. As DNA, the CDR3 is TGCGCCAGCAGCTTGGAAGGGGGACAGGACACTGAAGCTTTCTTT. This translates into CASSLEGGQDTEAFF.

The V call is TRBV4-1, the J call TRBJ1-5; the D is unclear. The V end lost 3 bases, the J end lost 6 bases, and 9 bases lay between the germline ends. The CDR3 is 13 residues long. CDR1 MGHRA and CDR2 YSYEKL come from the germline V gene. This CDR3 is CASSQAVGQPQHF. The CDR3 DNA is TGCGCCAGCAGCCAGGCCGTCGGTCAGCCCCAGCATTTT.

The CDR3 is CASSLSGRLGNEQFF. The CDR3 region has the DNA TGCGCCAGCAGCTTGTCTGGTAGACTAGGGAATGAGCAGTTCTTC. The chain is built from TRBV5-1 and TRBJ2-1; possible D gene TRBD2, 6 bases. The ends were cut back, 1 base at V and 7 bases at J, with 15 bases in the middle. Germline CDR1 is SGHRS and CDR2 is YFSETQ. The CDR3 length is 15 residues. Filled out from reference TRBV5-1 and TRBJ2-1, the complete variable domain reads KAGVTQTPRYLIKTRGQQVTLSCSPISGHRSVSWYQQTPGQGLQFLFEYFSETQRNKGNFPGRFSGRQFSNSRSEMNVSTLELGDSALYLCASSLSGRLGNEQFFGPGTRLTVL.